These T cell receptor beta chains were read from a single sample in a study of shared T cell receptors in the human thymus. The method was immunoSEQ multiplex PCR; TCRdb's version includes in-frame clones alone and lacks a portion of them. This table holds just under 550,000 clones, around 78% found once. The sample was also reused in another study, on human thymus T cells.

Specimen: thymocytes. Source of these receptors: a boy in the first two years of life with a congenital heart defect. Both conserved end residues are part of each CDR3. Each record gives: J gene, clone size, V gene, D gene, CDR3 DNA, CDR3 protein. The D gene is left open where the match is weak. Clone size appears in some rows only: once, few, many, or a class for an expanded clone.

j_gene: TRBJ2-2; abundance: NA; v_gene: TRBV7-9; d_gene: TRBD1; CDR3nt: TGTGCCAGCAGGAAGGACAGGGGTCGCACCGGGGAGCTGTTTTTT; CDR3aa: CASRKDRGRTGELFF
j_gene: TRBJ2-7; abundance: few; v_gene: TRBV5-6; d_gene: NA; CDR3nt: TGTGCCAGCAGCTGGGTGGGGCGGAGCTTAGACGAGCAGTACTTC; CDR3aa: CASSWVGRSLDEQYF
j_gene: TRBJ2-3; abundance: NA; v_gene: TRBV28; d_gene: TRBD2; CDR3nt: TGTGCCAGCAGCTACCTTAGCGGGAGGTGCTCCACAGATACGCAGTATTTT; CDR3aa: CASSYLSGRCSTDTQYF
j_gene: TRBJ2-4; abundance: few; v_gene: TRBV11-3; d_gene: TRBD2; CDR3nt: TGTGCCAGCAGCTCCCCCAGGTCGGGGAATAGCGGGAAGTCCAAAAACATTCAGTACTTC; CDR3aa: CASSSPRSGNSGKSKNIQYF
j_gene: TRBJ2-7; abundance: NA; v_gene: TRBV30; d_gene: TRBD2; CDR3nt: TGTGCCTGGACCATTACCAGCGGACTAGCGGGAGGGAACTACGAGCAGTACTTC; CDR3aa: CAWTITSGLAGGNYEQYF
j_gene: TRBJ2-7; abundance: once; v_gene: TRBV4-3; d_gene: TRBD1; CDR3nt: TGCGCCAGCAGCCCCCGGGACAGTCCCTCCTACGAGCAGTACTTC; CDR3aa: CASSPRDSPSYEQYF
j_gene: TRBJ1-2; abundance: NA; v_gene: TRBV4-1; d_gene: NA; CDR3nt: TGCGCCAGCAGCCAAGATAGGTGGGGTGAGGGCCTGGTTAACTATGGCTACACCTTC; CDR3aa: CASSQDRWGEGLVNYGYTF
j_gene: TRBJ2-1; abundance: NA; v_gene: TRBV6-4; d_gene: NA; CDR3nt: TGTGCCAGCAGCCCAACCGGGACAAACTACAATGAGCAGTTCTTC; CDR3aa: CASSPTGTNYNEQFF
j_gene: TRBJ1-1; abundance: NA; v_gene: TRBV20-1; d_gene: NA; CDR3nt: TGCAGTGCTAGCAGAGGCGCTGAAGCTTTCTTT; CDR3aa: CSASRGAEAFF
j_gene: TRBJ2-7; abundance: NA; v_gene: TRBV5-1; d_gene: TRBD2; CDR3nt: TGCGCCAGCAGCACGACTAGCGGGTCAACCTACGAGCAGTACTTC; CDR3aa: CASSTTSGSTYEQYF
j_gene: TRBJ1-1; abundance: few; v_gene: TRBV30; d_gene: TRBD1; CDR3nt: TGTGCCTGGGGGACAGGGATGAACACTGAAGCTTTCTTT; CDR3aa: CAWGTGMNTEAFF
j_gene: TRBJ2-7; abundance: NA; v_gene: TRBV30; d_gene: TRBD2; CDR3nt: TGTGCCTGGAGTAGCGAAAAACCGACTAGCCGATTCGTCTACGAGCAGTACTTC; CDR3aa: CAWSSEKPTSRFVYEQYF
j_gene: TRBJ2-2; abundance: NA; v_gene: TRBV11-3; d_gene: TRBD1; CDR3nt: TGTGCCAGCAGCTCAGGGACAGGGGGCACCGGGGAGCTGTTTTTT; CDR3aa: CASSSGTGGTGELFF
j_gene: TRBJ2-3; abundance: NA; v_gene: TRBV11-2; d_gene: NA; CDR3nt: TGTGCCAGCAGCCTTGACCCTCGCGGCAGCACAGATACGCAGTATTTT; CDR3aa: CASSLDPRGSTDTQYF
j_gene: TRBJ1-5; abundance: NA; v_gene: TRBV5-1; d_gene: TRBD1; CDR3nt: TGCGCCAGCTCCTCTGGGGACAGGCATAGCAATCAGCCCCAGCATTTT; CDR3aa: CASSSGDRHSNQPQHF
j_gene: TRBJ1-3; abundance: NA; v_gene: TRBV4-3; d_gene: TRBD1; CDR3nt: TGCGCCAGCAGCCAAGCCCGGCGGTGGACAGGGAATGGAAACACCATATATTTT; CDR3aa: CASSQARRWTGNGNTIYF
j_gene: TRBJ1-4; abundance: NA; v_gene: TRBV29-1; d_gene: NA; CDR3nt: TGCAGCGTTGGGGGGGGGAGAAAACTGTTTTTT; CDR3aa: CSVGGGRKLFF
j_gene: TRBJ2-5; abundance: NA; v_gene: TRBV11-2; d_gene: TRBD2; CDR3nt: TGTGCCAGCAGCCCCCACGGGGTGACTAGCGGAAAAGAGACCCAGTACTTC; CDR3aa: CASSPHGVTSGKETQYF
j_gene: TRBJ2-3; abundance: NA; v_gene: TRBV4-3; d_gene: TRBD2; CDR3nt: TGCGCCAGCAGCCAAGATAATAGGGACGCGGGAGTTGGAGATACGCAGTATTTT; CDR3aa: CASSQDNRDAGVGDTQYF
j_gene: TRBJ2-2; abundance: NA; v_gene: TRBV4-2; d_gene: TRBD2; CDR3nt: TGTGCCAGCAGCCCGCGGGAGTCGAACACCGGGGAGCTGTTTTTT; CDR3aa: CASSPRESNTGELFF
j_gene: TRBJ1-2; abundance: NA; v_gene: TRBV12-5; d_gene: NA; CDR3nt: TGTGCTAGTGGTTTGGTACCCCAAACCCAACAGGGATTAAACTATGGCTACACCTTC; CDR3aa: CASGLVPQTQQGLNYGYTF
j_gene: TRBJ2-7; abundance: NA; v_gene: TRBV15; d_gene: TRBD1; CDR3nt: TGTGCCACCAGCGTCCGACAGGGGCCCTACGAGCAGTACTTC; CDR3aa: CATSVRQGPYEQYF
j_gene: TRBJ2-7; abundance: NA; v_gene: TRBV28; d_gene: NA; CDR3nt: TGTGCCAGCAGTTCCGACCGACACCGGGACTTATTCTACGAGCAGTACTTC; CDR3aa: CASSSDRHRDLFYEQYF
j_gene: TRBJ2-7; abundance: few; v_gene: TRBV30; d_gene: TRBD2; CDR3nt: TGTGCCTCGACTAGCGGGATTTCCTACGAGCAGTACTTC; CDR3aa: CASTSGISYEQYF
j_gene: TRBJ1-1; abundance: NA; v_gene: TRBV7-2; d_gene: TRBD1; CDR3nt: TGTGCCAGCAGCTTATTTCCCCTGGGACAGGTGACCACTGAAGCTTTCTTT; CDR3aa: CASSLFPLGQVTTEAFF
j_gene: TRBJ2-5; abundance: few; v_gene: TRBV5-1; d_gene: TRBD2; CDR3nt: TGCGCCAGCAGCTCTGGAGCGGGAATAGGCCAAGAGACCCAGTACTTC; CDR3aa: CASSSGAGIGQETQYF
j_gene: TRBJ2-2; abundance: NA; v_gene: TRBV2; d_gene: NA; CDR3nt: TGTGCCAGCAGTTACTACAGGGTCCGGGAGCTGTTTTTT; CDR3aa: CASSYYRVRELFF
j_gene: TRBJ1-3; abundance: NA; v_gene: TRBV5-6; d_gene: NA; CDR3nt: TGTGCCAGCAGCCCAGTCTCTGGAAACACCATATATTTT; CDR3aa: CASSPVSGNTIYF
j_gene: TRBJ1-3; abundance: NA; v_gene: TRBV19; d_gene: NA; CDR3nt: TGTGCCAGTGGACACCACCGGAACACCATATATTTT; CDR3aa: CASGHHRNTIYF
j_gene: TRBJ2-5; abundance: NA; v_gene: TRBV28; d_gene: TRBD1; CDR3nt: TGTGCCAGCAGTCGACCAACCATACTAGGGGGCGGGGAGACCCAGTACTTC; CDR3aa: CASSRPTILGGGETQYF
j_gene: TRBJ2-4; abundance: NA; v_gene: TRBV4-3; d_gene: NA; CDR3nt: TGCGCCAGCAGCCAAGTGCGGGTGCAGGGGCTAGCCAAAAACATTCAGTACTTC; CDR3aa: CASSQVRVQGLAKNIQYF
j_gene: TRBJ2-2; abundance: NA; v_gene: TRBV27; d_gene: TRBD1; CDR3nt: TGTGCCAGCAGTTTCGAAACAGGGGACACCGGGGAGCTGTTTTTT; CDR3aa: CASSFETGDTGELFF
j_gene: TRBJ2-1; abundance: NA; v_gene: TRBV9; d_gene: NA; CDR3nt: TGTGCCAGCAAAGCGGCAAATGAGCAGTTCTTC; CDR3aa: CASKAANEQFF
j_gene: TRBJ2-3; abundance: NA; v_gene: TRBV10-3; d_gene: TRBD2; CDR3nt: TGTGCCATCAGTGACGGACTAGTTGGAGATACGCAGTATTTT; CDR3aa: CAISDGLVGDTQYF
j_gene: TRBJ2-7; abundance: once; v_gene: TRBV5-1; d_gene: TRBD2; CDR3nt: TGCGCCAGCAGCTTGAGGGAACCTAGCGGGAGTAGGTACGAGCAGTACTTC; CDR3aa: CASSLREPSGSRYEQYF
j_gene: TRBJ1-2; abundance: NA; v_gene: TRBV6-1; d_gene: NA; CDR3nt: TGTGCCAGCAGTCCGTGGACAGCAGCCAACTATGGCTACACCTTC; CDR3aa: CASSPWTAANYGYTF
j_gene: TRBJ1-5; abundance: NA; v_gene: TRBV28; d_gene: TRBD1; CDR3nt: TGTGCCAGCAGTTTATTTCGCGGGACAGGGTATAATCAGCCCCAGCATTTT; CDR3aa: CASSLFRGTGYNQPQHF
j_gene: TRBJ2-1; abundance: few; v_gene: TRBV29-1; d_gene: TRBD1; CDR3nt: TGCAGCGACGACAGGGTCGCCTACAATGAGCAGTTCTTC; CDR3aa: CSDDRVAYNEQFF
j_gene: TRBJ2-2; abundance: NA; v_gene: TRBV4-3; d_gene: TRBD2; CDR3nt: TGCGCCAGCAGCCATGCGGGACTAGCCCACGGCGGGGAGCTGTTTTTT; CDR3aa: CASSHAGLAHGGELFF
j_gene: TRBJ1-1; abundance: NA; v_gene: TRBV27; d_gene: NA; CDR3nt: TGTGCCAGCAGCCGAACCGGGAACTACACTGAAGCTTTCTTT; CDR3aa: CASSRTGNYTEAFF
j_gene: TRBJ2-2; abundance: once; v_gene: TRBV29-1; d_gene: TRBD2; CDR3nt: TGCAGCGTTGTAGCGGGGGCGGGTACCGGGGAGCTGTTTTTT; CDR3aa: CSVVAGAGTGELFF
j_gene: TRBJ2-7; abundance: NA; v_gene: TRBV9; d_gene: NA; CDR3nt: TGTGCCAGCAGCGTCCGGGATGGCTACGAGCAGTACTTC; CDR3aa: CASSVRDGYEQYF
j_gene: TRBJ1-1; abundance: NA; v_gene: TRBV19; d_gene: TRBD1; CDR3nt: TGTGCCAGTAGTGCCTCCCGGGACAGGGGGGCGAACACTGAAGCTTTCTTT; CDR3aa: CASSASRDRGANTEAFF
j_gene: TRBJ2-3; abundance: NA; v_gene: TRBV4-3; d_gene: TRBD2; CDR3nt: TGCGCCAGCAGCCACGATGGACTAGCGGGAGGGCCTCCTTACACAGATACGCAGTATTTT; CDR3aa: CASSHDGLAGGPPYTDTQYF
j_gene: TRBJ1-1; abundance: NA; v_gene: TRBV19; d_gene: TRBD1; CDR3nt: TGTGCCAGTAGTGTCCACAGGGGGGCGACGAACACTGAAGCTTTCTTT; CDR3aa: CASSVHRGATNTEAFF
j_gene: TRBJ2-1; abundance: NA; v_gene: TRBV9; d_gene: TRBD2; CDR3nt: TGTGCCAGCAGTCGGACTAGCGGGGCTAATAGCTCCTACAATGAGCAGTTCTTC; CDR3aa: CASSRTSGANSSYNEQFF
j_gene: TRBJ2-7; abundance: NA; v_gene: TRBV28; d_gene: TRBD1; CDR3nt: TGTGCCAGCAGCCTAGGGGACAGGACGCTTCCCTACGAGCAGTACTTC; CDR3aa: CASSLGDRTLPYEQYF
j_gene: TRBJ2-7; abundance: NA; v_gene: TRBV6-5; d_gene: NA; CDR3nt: TGTGCCAGCAGTTACGAAAAAGCACCCCCCGAGTACGAGCAGTACTTC; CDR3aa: CASSYEKAPPEYEQYF
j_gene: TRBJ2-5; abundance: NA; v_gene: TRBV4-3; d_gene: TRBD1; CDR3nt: TGCGCCAGCAGCCAAGGTGGACAGGGCGGCGAGACCCAGTACTTC; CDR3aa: CASSQGGQGGETQYF
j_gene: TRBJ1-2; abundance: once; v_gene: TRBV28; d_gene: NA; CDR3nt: TGTGCCAGCAGTTCACCCCCCACGGGGGTAGCTAACTATGGCTACACCTTC; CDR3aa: CASSSPPTGVANYGYTF
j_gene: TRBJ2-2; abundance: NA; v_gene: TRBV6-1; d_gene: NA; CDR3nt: TGTGCCAGCAGTGACGGACTTAACACCGGGGAGCTGTTTTTT; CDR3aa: CASSDGLNTGELFF
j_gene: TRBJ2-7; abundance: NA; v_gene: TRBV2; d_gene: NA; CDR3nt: TGTGCCAGCAGTGATAGTCAAACCTACGAGCAGTACTTC; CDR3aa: CASSDSQTYEQYF
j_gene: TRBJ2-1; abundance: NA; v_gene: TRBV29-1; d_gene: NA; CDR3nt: TGCAGCGTTGTGGAGGGAAGGGAGACCTACAATGAGCAGTTCTTC; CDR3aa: CSVVEGRETYNEQFF
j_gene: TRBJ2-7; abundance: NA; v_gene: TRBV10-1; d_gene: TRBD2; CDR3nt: TGCGCCAGCAGTACCCTGCTAGCGGGAGGACTCTACGAGCAGTACTTC; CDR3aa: CASSTLLAGGLYEQYF
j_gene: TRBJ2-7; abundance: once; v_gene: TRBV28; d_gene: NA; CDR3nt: TGTGCCAGCAGACCGCGGGACTGGGGGTACGAGCAGTACTTC; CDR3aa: CASRPRDWGYEQYF
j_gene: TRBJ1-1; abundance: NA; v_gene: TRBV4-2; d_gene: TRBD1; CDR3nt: TGTGCCAGCAGCCAAGAAGGACGAAGGGACAGCGAAGCTTTCTTT; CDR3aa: CASSQEGRRDSEAFF
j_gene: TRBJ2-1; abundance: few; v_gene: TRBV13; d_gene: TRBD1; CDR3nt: TGTGCCAGCAGCCCCGGGACAGGAGTAAACAATGAGCAGTTCTTC; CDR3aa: CASSPGTGVNNEQFF